The 20 T cell receptor beta chains below come from one sample, sequenced in a study of cytomegalovirus exposure and HLA in healthy donors. The PCR ran on 60 Vbeta and 13 Jbeta primers. Profiled with immunoSEQ multiplex PCR; TCRdb holds only in-frame clones, not every one. This sample carries about 190,000 clones, approximately 80% of them seen once, and the ten largest clones take approximately 14%. Sequencing was done on a sample of PBMCs. The source is a woman between 25 and 40 years old in good health and CMV-seropositive.

This chain uses TRBV4-2 with TRBJ1-5, with TRBD1 as a possible D gene (5 bases). This CDR3 contains 17 residues. Trimming removed 3 bases from V and 7 bases from J, with 22 bases in between. Germline V gene sequence: CDR1 LGHNA, CDR2 YNFKEQ. In nucleotides, the CDR3 is TGTGCCAGCAGCCAGGGCCTCCGTGGGGCATTTCGGCAGCCCCAGCATTTT. Amino acid sequence: CASSQGLRGAFRQPQHF.

The chain is built from TRBV30 and TRBJ1-2, with a possible D match to TRBD1 (5 bases). The CDR3 contains 13 residues. Trimming took off 3 bases at V and 3 bases at J, with 11 bases between the two ends. Germline V gene lookup returns CDR1 GTSNPN and CDR2 SVGIG (reference sequence). CDR3: CAWSGGADYGYTF. DNA of the CDR3: TGTGCCTGGAGCGGCGGGGCAGACTATGGCTACACCTTC.

This chain joins TRBV6-4 and TRBJ2-3, with a possible D match to TRBD2 (5 bases). Germline CDR1 MRHNA, CDR2 SNTAGT. This CDR3 comprises 11 residues. Between the trimmed V and J ends, which lost 3 bases and 8 bases, there was a span of 6 bases. The CDR3 coding sequence is TGTGCCAGCAGTGAAGGGAGTACGCAGTATTTT. Its protein is CASSEGSTQYF.

The chain is built from TRBV7-6 and TRBJ2-1, with 8 positions matching TRBD2. CDR3 length equals 16 residues. V was clipped by 5 bases and J by 6 bases; unmatched bases: 12. The V gene's germline CDR1 is SGHVS and CDR2 FNYEAQ. The CDR3 region has the DNA TGTGCCAGCAGCCCAAGAAGCGGGAGTTGGGGCAATGAGCAGTTCTTC. Protein: CASSPRSGSWGNEQFF.

The chain has TRBV7-9 and TRBJ1-2; D is unclear. This CDR3 has 14 amino acids. From germline, CDR1 is SEHNR and CDR2 FQNEAQ (reference sequence). Trimming removed 5 bases from V and 2 bases from J, with 12 bases in between. Written as DNA, the CDR3 is TGTGCCAGCAGCCCGGAGGGCTCGAACTATGGCTACACCTTC. Translated: CASSPEGSNYGYTF.

The genes are TRBV7-9 and TRBJ2-5, with TRBD1 identical over 7 bases. CDR1 is SEHNR, CDR2 FQNEAQ, per germline (reference sequence). CDR3 length: 14 amino acids. Losses at the gene ends were 5 bases for V and 2 bases for J; bases not matched to a gene: 5. The CDR3: CASSRGTEQETQYF. In nucleotides, the CDR3 is TGTGCCAGCAGCCGTGGGACAGAACAAGAGACCCAGTACTTC.

Comments on this clone: At one end, the junction sequence differs from germline, possibly due to a read error. This specimen includes other DNA sequences encoding the same CDR3. J is TRBJ2-2 and V is TRBV19; TRBD2 is a possible D gene (6 bases). The CDR3 length is 18 residues. The V gene's germline CDR1 is LNHDA and CDR2 SQIVND (reference sequence). CDR3 protein: CASSHYLGTPPPTGELFF. CDR3 sequence (DNA): TGTGCCAGTAGCCACTATTTAGGGACTCCCCCCCCCACCGGAGAGCTGTTTTTT.

V and J are TRBV27 and TRBJ1-6, with D perhaps matching TRBD1 (5 bases). Germline V gene lookup returns CDR1 MNHEY and CDR2 SMNVEV (reference sequence). Trimming shortened V by 3 bases and J by 6 bases, and 9 bases separated the two germline ends. The CDR3 covers 14 residues. The CDR3 protein is CASSFRQRNSPLHF. The CDR3 DNA sequence: TGTGCCAGCAGTTTTAGACAGCGTAATTCACCCCTCCACTTT.

V and J are TRBV11-3 and TRBJ1-3; D is possibly TRBD1 (6 bases). V was clipped by 5 bases and J by 4 bases, with 12 bases between them. There are 14 residues in the CDR3. Germline CDR1 and CDR2: SGHNT and YENEEA. The CDR3, as DNA: TGTGCCAGCAGCCGCAGGGGTTCCGGAAACACCATATATTTT. Its translation: CASSRRGSGNTIYF.

The CDR3: CASSFDSGEMNTEAFF. The CDR3 region has the DNA TGTGCCAGCAGTTTCGACTCAGGGGAAATGAACACTGAAGCTTTCTTT. The rearrangement uses TRBV6-5 and TRBJ1-1; TRBD1 might be the D (6 bases). V was cut by 4 bases and J by 0 bases, with 15 bases left in between. The CDR3 covers 16 residues. Germline V gene sequence: CDR1 MNHEY, CDR2 SVGAGI.

The chain employs TRBV11-3 and TRBJ2-1, with 11 bases fitting TRBD2. This CDR3 is built from 16 residues. With 0 bases clipped from V and 2 bases from J, the junction kept 0 bases outside the gene matches. Germline CDR1 is SGHNT and CDR2 is YENEEA. The CDR3 is CASSLETSGTYNEQFF. CDR3 bases: TGTGCCAGCAGCTTAGAGACTAGCGGGACCTACAATGAGCAGTTCTTC.

The chain recombines TRBV29-1 with TRBJ2-1; D unclear. Trimming removed 0 bases from V and 15 bases from J, with 12 bases in between. The CDR3 runs to 11 residues. Germline V gene lookup returns CDR1 SQVTM and CDR2 ANQGSEA. This CDR3 reads CSVEDPTEVFF. The CDR3 nucleotides are TGCAGCGTTGAAGATCCAACCGAGGTGTTCTTC.

The J gene is TRBJ2-1, the V gene TRBV30; D gene unclear. Between the trimmed V and J ends, which lost 2 bases and 4 bases, there was a span of 18 bases. Germline CDR1 is GTSNPN and CDR2 is SVGIG (reference sequence). The CDR3 has 16 residues. The CDR3 nucleotides are TGTGCCTGGAGTCCCCCAAGAGACACTCCTTACAATGAGCAGTTCTTC. It specifies CAWSPPRDTPYNEQFF.

The chain has TRBV29-1 and TRBJ2-7; tentative D call: TRBD1 (6 bases). The germline V gene has CDR1 SQVTM and CDR2 ANQGSEA. V shed 2 bases and J shed 0 bases, with 8 bases lying between them. This CDR3 spans 13 amino acids. Written as DNA, the CDR3 is TGCAGCGTTGAATCAGGGGACTCCTACGAGCAGTACTTC. It translates to CSVESGDSYEQYF.

This rearrangement joins TRBV6-1 to TRBJ2-7, with no clear D. The germline V gene encodes CDR1 MNHNS and CDR2 SASEGT. The CDR3 spans 14 residues. Trimming removed 8 bases at V and 2 bases at J, with 16 bases between. DNA for the CDR3: TGTGCCAGCCAAGTAGACACACTGCCCTACGAGCAGTACTTC. Its protein is CASQVDTLPYEQYF.

The chain recombines TRBV9 with TRBJ1-4; D possibly corresponds to TRBD1 (5 bases). V was clipped by 4 bases and J by 1 base, with 14 bases between them. This CDR3 is 16 amino acids long. Germline loops: CDR1 SGDLS, CDR2 YYNGEE. The CDR3, as DNA: TGTGCCAGCAGCCCCCGGTCGGGGGTAACTAATGAAAAACTGTTTTTT. It translates to CASSPRSGVTNEKLFF.

J is TRBJ1-6 and V is TRBV30, with D possibly being TRBD1 (5 bases). Per germline, CDR1 GTSNPN and CDR2 SVGIG (reference sequence). V gave up 4 bases and J gave up 0 bases, with 16 bases separating them. This CDR3 comprises 17 residues. The CDR3 DNA reads as TGTGCCTGGACCGGGGACTGGACGAGCTCCTATAATTCACCCCTCCACTTT. Its translation: CAWTGDWTSSYNSPLHF.

This chain uses TRBV28 with TRBJ2-3; D might be TRBD2 (5 bases). This CDR3 is built from 12 residues. The germline gives CDR1 MDHEN, CDR2 SYDVKM. Trimming removed 6 bases at V and 2 bases at J, with 6 bases between. CDR3 coding DNA: TGTGCCAGCAGGCGGGCCACAGATACGCAGTATTTT. This translates into CASRRATDTQYF. The full variable domain, in which reference TRBV28 and TRBJ2-3 provide the parts outside the CDR3, is DVKVTQSSRYLVKRTGEKVFLECVQDMDHENMFWYRQDPGLGLRLIYFSYDVKMKEKGDIPEGYSVSREKKERFSLILESASTNQTSMYLCASRRATDTQYFGPGTRLTVL.

J is TRBJ2-7 and V is TRBV19; 9 positions agree with TRBD1. Germline V CDR1 and CDR2: LNHDA, SQIVND (reference sequence). V shed 9 bases and J 0 bases; nucleotides not matched to a gene: 9. The CDR3 extends over 15 amino acids. The CDR3 spells CASAGQGSLSYEQYF. The CDR3 nucleotides read TGTGCCAGCGCCGGACAGGGGAGTCTCTCCTACGAGCAGTACTTC.

This clone was seen once. The V gene is TRBV21-1, the J gene TRBJ1-5. TRBV21-1 is a pseudogene segment. The CDR3 has 15 residues. CDR3 DNA sequence: TGTGCCAGCAGCACGAGCGGGGGTCGCAATCAGCCCCAGCATTTT. It specifies CASSTSGGRNQPQHF.